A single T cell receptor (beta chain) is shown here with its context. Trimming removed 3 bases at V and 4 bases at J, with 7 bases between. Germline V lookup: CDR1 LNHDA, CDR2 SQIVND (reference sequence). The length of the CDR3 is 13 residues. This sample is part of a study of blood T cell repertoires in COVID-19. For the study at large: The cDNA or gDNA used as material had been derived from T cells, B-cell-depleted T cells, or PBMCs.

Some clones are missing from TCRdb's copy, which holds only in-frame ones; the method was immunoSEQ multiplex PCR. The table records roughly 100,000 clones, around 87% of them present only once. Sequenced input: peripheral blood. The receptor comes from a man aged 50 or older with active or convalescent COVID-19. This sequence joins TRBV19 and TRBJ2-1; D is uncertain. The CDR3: CASSIPTYNEQFF. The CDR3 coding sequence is TGTGCCAGTAGTATCCCCACTTACAATGAGCAGTTCTTC.